This entry lists 26 T cell receptor beta chains sequenced from one sample in a study of blood T cell repertoires in COVID-19. The data were produced by immunoSEQ multiplex PCR, yet TCRdb's version contains in-frame clones alone and is incomplete. The sample records approximately 210,000 clones, approximately 80% being singletons. Sequenced input: peripheral blood. These receptors came from a woman older than 75 with COVID-19, enrolled during active disease.

This sequence joins TRBV10-3 and TRBJ1-2, with D perhaps TRBD1 (6 bases). Germline lookup yields CDR1 ENHRY and CDR2 SYGVKD. Trimming removed 5 bases from V and 2 bases from J, with 15 bases in between. The CDR3 has 15 amino acids. DNA for the CDR3: TGTGCCATCAGTCGGGCAGGGGCAACGAACTATGGCTACACCTTC. Translated, it gives CAISRAGATNYGYTF.

The chain employs TRBV2 and TRBJ1-6; D is perhaps TRBD1 (5 bases). Germline assignment: CDR1 SNHLY and CDR2 FYNNEI. The V end was cut by 8 bases, the J end by 18 bases, with 20 bases between. This CDR3 contains 12 residues. CDR3 loop: CASVGEGGGPHF. As DNA, the CDR3 is TGTGCCAGCGTCGGCGAGGGCGGGGGTCCCCACTTT.

The chain uses TRBV29-1 and TRBJ2-7; 12 positions agree with TRBD2. The CDR3 runs to 14 residues. Germline V CDR1 and CDR2: SQVTM, ANQGSEA. V was clipped by 4 bases and J by 5 bases; unmatched bases: 6. The CDR3 protein is CSVAGTSGLDEQYF. CDR3 bases: TGCAGCGTTGCAGGGACTAGCGGGCTCGACGAGCAGTACTTC.

This rearrangement joins TRBV2 to TRBJ1-6, with a possible D match to TRBD1 (5 bases). This CDR3 has 15 residues. The germline V gene encodes CDR1 SNHLY and CDR2 FYNNEI. Trimming removed 6 bases from V and 0 bases from J, with 9 bases in between. DNA of the CDR3: TGTGCCAGCAGACAGGCCAGCTCCTATAATTCACCCCTCCACTTT. Its protein product is CASRQASSYNSPLHF.

The CDR3 here is CASSPSGLYGYTF. The CDR3 DNA follows: TGTGCCAGCAGCCCGTCAGGGCTGTATGGCTACACCTTC. V and J are TRBV7-9 and TRBJ1-2; a weak D match, TRBD1 (5 bases). Germline CDR1 and CDR2: SEHNR and FQNEAQ (reference sequence). The V gene lost 5 bases and the J gene lost 5 bases, with 12 bases spanning the gap. This CDR3 comprises 13 residues.

The CDR3 sequence: CASSSLAGGDNEQFF. DNA for the CDR3: TGCGCCAGCAGCTCTTTAGCGGGAGGCGACAATGAGCAGTTCTTC. The chain couples TRBV5-1 to TRBJ2-1; 10 bases are shared with TRBD2. The V segment lost 3 bases and the J segment 5 bases; nucleotides outside the gene matches: 5. Per germline, CDR1 SGHRS and CDR2 YFSETQ. The CDR3 runs 15 residues.

The V and J genes are TRBV5-1 and TRBJ2-1, with TRBD2 matching over 7 bases. CDR1 is SGHRS, CDR2 YFSETQ, per germline. This CDR3 comprises 14 residues. Unmatched junction bases numbered 7, after V lost 2 bases and J lost 8 bases. CDR3 DNA: TGCGCCAGCAGCTTCGGCGGGAGTGTCGATGAGCAGTTCTTC. It codes for CASSFGGSVDEQFF.

V is TRBV28 and J is TRBJ1-5; D call uncertain. Trimming stripped 2 bases from V and 6 bases from J, with 11 bases between. The CDR3 sequence is 14 residues long. Germline CDR1 and CDR2: MDHEN and SYDVKM. The CDR3 sequence is CASSLSLGGQPQHF. The CDR3 bases are TGTGCCAGCAGTTTAAGCCTGGGAGGTCAGCCCCAGCATTTT.

The chain employs TRBV9 and TRBJ1-5; TRBD1 might be the D (5 bases). CDR1 SGDLS and CDR2 YYNGEE come from the germline V gene. This CDR3 is built from 13 residues. Trimming took off 1 base at V and 6 bases at J, with 8 bases between the two ends. The CDR3 loop reads CASSVTGTQPQHF. The CDR3 DNA sequence: TGTGCCAGCAGCGTAACAGGTACTCAGCCCCAGCATTTT.

The V gene is TRBV5-6, the J gene TRBJ2-1; D might be TRBD1 (5 bases). This CDR3 comprises 13 residues. The germline CDR1 and CDR2 sequences are SGHDT and YYEEEE. The V end lost 2 bases, the J end lost 10 bases, and 13 bases lay between the germline ends. CDR3 DNA sequence: TGTGCCAGCAGCTTTGTTGGGGCGAGCGAGCAGTTCTTC. Translated: CASSFVGASEQFF. Full variable domain (missing parts from reference TRBV5-6 and TRBJ2-1): DAGVTQSPTHLIKTRGQQVTLRCSPKSGHDTVSWYQQALGQGPQFIFQYYEEEERQRGNFPDRFSGHQFPNYSSELNVNALLLGDSALYLCASSFVGASEQFFGPGTRLTVL.

The V call is TRBV7-9, the J call TRBJ2-7; TRBD2 aligns across 11 bases. This CDR3 has 16 residues. CDR1 is SEHNR, CDR2 FQNEAQ, per germline (reference sequence). V trimming: 6 bases; J trimming: 5 bases; junction bases outside the gene matches: 12. CDR3 residues: CASRLGETSGKNEQYF. The CDR3 region has the DNA TGTGCCAGCAGGCTCGGCGAGACTAGCGGGAAGAACGAGCAGTACTTC.

In this sample, this clone turned up a few times. This chain joins TRBV5-1 and TRBJ1-5; D not resolved. The germline CDR1 and CDR2 sequences are SGHRS and YFSETQ. Trimming removed 3 bases from V and 4 bases from J, with 14 bases in between. The CDR3 sequence is 15 residues long. The CDR3 nucleotides read TGCGCCAGCAGCTCTGGCGGGTTCCCTAATCAGCCCCAGCATTTT. It translates to CASSSGGFPNQPQHF.

The rearrangement uses TRBV6-5 and TRBJ1-6; 8 bases align to TRBD1. With V trimmed by 4 bases and J by 7 bases, 6 bases remained unmatched. The CDR3 is 15 residues long. CDR1 and CDR2 (germline): MNHEY, SVGAGI. The CDR3 nucleotides are TGTGCCAGCAGTTCAACCGGGACAGGAAATTCACCCCTCCACTTT. It encodes CASSSTGTGNSPLHF.

This chain links TRBV28 with TRBJ1-4; TRBD1 is a possible D gene (6 bases). The V gene lost 10 bases and the J gene lost 2 bases, with 14 bases spanning the gap. The CDR3 totals 14 residues. Germline CDR1 MDHEN, CDR2 SYDVKM. In DNA form, the CDR3 reads TGTGCCACCTTAAACAGGGCGACTAATGAAAAACTGTTTTTT. Translation: CATLNRATNEKLFF.

This chain joins TRBV24-1 and TRBJ1-1; the D gene is possibly TRBD1 (5 bases). CDR1 and CDR2 from the germline V gene are KGHDR and SFDVKD. The length of the CDR3 is 13 residues. V gave up 8 bases and J gave up 5 bases, with 14 bases separating them. The CDR3 nucleotides read TGTGCCACCATCAGCCCCAGGGTAACTGAAGCTTTCTTT. It is translated as CATISPRVTEAFF.

The chain employs TRBV5-1 and TRBJ1-3; D may be TRBD1 (5 bases). The V gene's germline CDR1 is SGHRS and CDR2 YFSETQ. Trimming removed 7 bases at V and 3 bases at J, with 14 bases between. This CDR3 has 14 residues. CDR3 sequence reads: CASGAGEVGNTIYF. The CDR3 nucleotides are TGCGCCAGCGGGGCGGGAGAGGTTGGAAACACCATATATTTT.

The V and J genes are TRBV10-2 and TRBJ2-3; perhaps TRBD1 as D (5 bases). Germline lookup yields CDR1 WSHSY and CDR2 SAAADI. The CDR3 extends over 14 amino acids. Trimming removed 4 bases at V and 2 bases at J, with 10 bases between. DNA for the CDR3: TGCGCCAGCAGTGCCCCGACAGCCACAGATACGCAGTATTTT. It yields the protein CASSAPTATDTQYF.

V gene TRBV19 combines with J gene TRBJ2-3; D gene ambiguous. Germline CDR1 and CDR2: LNHDA and SQIVND (reference sequence). The CDR3 covers 15 residues. Trimming removed 6 bases at V and 1 base at J, with 14 bases between. The CDR3 DNA reads as TGTGCCAGTAGCTTATCCCTGAGTGGCACAGATACGCAGTATTTT. Its translation: CASSLSLSGTDTQYF. The entire variable domain, with the rest obtained from reference TRBV19 and TRBJ2-3, is as follows: DGGITQSPKYLFRKEGQNVTLSCEQNLNHDAMYWYRQDPGQGLRLIYYSQIVNDFQKGDIAEGYSVSREKKESFPLTVTSAQKNPTAFYLCASSLSLSGTDTQYFGPGTRLTVL.

The J gene is TRBJ1-1, the V gene TRBV6-5; possibly TRBD1 for D (5 bases). Germline V lookup: CDR1 MNHEY, CDR2 SVGAGI. The V end was cut by 7 bases, the J end by 3 bases, with 12 bases between. CDR3 length: 13 residues. The CDR3 DNA reads as TGTGCCAGCACCGCCAGGGATTACACTGAAGCTTTCTTT. Its translation is CASTARDYTEAFF.

The CDR3 coding sequence is TGTGCCAGCAGTTACTCGTACACATTTCAAGAGACCCAGTACTTC. Protein sequence: CASSYSYTFQETQYF. The J gene is TRBJ2-5, the V gene TRBV6-6, with D unclear. This CDR3 region has 15 residues. Trimming stripped 0 bases from V and 2 bases from J, with 10 bases between. CDR1 and CDR2 (germline): MNHNY, SVGAGI (reference sequence).

V is TRBV9 and J is TRBJ1-1; 7 positions agree with TRBD1. The CDR3 covers 15 residues. The germline gives CDR1 SGDLS, CDR2 YYNGEE. Losses at the gene ends were 5 bases for V and 2 bases for J; bases not matched to a gene: 9. CDR3 loop: CASRRSGTDNTEAFF. The CDR3 DNA follows: TGTGCCAGCAGACGGTCCGGGACAGACAACACTGAAGCTTTCTTT.

CDR3 loop: CATRGTAPGEKLFF. As DNA, the CDR3 is TGTGCCACGAGAGGGACAGCACCGGGTGAAAAACTGTTTTTT. V gene TRBV24-1 combines with J gene TRBJ1-4, with 7 bases fitting TRBD1. V lost 10 bases, J lost 7 bases, and 11 bases stayed unmatched. The CDR3 contains 14 residues. The germline gives CDR1 KGHDR, CDR2 SFDVKD.

The chain recombines TRBV15 with TRBJ1-5; D gene ambiguous. CDR1 and CDR2 (germline): LNHNV, YYDKDF (reference sequence). Trimming removed 2 bases at V and 3 bases at J, with 11 bases between. The CDR3 spans 15 residues. In DNA, the CDR3 is TGTGCCACCAGCAGACCTCCGAGCAACAATCAGCCCCAGCATTTT. Translated: CATSRPPSNNQPQHF.

The J gene is TRBJ2-5, the V gene TRBV18; tentatively, D is TRBD2 (5 bases). Trimming pared 4 bases from V and 4 bases from J, leaving 19 bases between. Germline V CDR1 and CDR2: KGHSH, LQKENI. The CDR3 covers 16 residues. CDR3: CASSLTRPEERETQYF. The CDR3 DNA reads TGTGCCAGCTCACTCACACGACCGGAGGAGAGAGAGACCCAGTACTTC.

The chain joins TRBV19 to TRBJ2-1, with D maybe TRBD1 (5 bases). The germline gives CDR1 LNHDA, CDR2 SQIVND (reference sequence). V was shortened by 6 bases and J by 5 bases, with 23 bases between the two germline ends. The CDR3 covers 17 residues. As DNA, the CDR3 is TGTGCCAGTAGCCAGGAAACCTCAGGGAAAGGGGACAATGAGCAGTTCTTC. Translating it yields CASSQETSGKGDNEQFF.

J is TRBJ1-1 and V is TRBV5-1; D remains unclear. Germline V lookup: CDR1 SGHRS, CDR2 YFSETQ. This CDR3 has 13 amino acids. V was pared by 0 bases and J by 6 bases, with 9 bases between. As DNA, the CDR3 is TGCGCCAGCAGCTTGGATGGAGGGTCTGAAGCTTTCTTT. It translates to CASSLDGGSEAFF.